The clone carrying this T cell receptor beta chain was counted only a few times. This may come from a read error, since a much larger clone is one base off. The data stem from a study of T cells in Graves' hyperthyroidism and ophthalmopathy. Researchers took RNA transcripts and amplified the TCR beta CDR3 regions from them. HTBI primers were the set used in a first-round RT-PCR of the TCR CDR3. TCRdb re-derived calls from the multiplex PCR reads in MiXCR, one entry per CDR3 protein. The repertoire holds 450,000 to 600,000 distinct CDR3 sequences, with around 13% as singletons. Trimming shortened V by 4 bases and J by 2 bases, and 10 bases separated the two germline ends. The CDR3 consists of 14 residues. Germline V gene sequence: CDR1 LGHDT, CDR2 YNNKEL (reference sequence).

The sequencing input was blood. V and J are TRBV3-1 and TRBJ2-3; the D call may be TRBD1 or TRBD2 (5 bases each). The clonotype was recovered from a woman aged 40 to 49 with Graves' hyperthyroidism. For the CDR3, the DNA is TGTGCCAGCAGCCCCCGGGGCGACACAGATACGCAGTATTTT. This gives the protein CASSPRGDTDTQYF.